This record covers a single T cell receptor (beta chain). Then a second PCR, running roughly 7 to 11 cycles, was carried out with a sample-barcoded 5' primer and a J-beta primer mix. Using its own MiXCR run on the 5' RACE reads, TCRdb lists one record per CDR3 protein. The sample shows roughly 1.7 million distinct CDR3 sequences, approximately 32% of them seen only once. The entry originates in a study of blood T cells in healthy people across ages. Germline trimming cut 5 bases from V and 5 bases from J; bases unmatched to any gene: 5. CDR1 DFQATT and CDR2 SNEGSKA come from the germline V gene (reference sequence). The CDR3 is made up of 15 amino acids.

The source is a woman in her twenties or thirties in good health. The specimen sequenced was blood. The chain uses TRBV20-1 and TRBJ2-2; 13 positions agree with TRBD2. The CDR3, as DNA: TGCAGTGCTCCTACTAGCGGGAGGGTAACCGGGGAGCTGTTTTTT. Protein sequence: CSAPTSGRVTGELFF.